A single sample gave rise to the 30 T cell receptor beta chains below, sequenced in a study of control samples from healthy donors and cancer patients. This table comes from immunoSEQ multiplex PCR, and its TCRdb copy is limited to in-frame clones, with some not included. The sample has roughly 130,000 clones, just under 95% seen once. Sample: blood. The receptor source for this set is a man aged 30 to 45 in good health.

This clone has just one count. Written as DNA, the CDR3 is TGTGCCAGCTCACCACCATCCCGTATGAACACCGGGGAGCTGTTTTTT. Encoded protein: CASSPPSRMNTGELFF. The genes are TRBV18 and TRBJ2-2, with D uncertain. The CDR3 has 16 amino acids. Germline V gene lookup returns CDR1 KGHSH and CDR2 LQKENI. The V end was cut by 0 bases, the J end by 1 base, with 9 bases between. Combining the CDR3 with reference TRBV18 and TRBJ2-2 gives the whole variable domain NAGVMQNPRHLVRRRGQEARLRCSPMKGHSHVYWYRQLPEEGLKFMVYLQKENIIDESGMPKERFSAEFPKEGPSILRIQQVVRGDSAAYFCASSPPSRMNTGELFFGEGSRLTVL.

The J gene is TRBJ1-1, the V gene TRBV4-2, with 9 bases identical to TRBD1. V lost 4 bases to trimming and J lost 2 bases; unmatched junction nucleotides: 5. The CDR3 extends over 15 amino acids. Germline V gene lookup returns CDR1 LGHNA and CDR2 YNFKEQ. Written as DNA, the CDR3 is TGTGCCAGCAGCCCCCGGGACAGGGACAACACTGAAGCTTTCTTT. This codes for CASSPRDRDNTEAFF.

The chain recombines TRBV6-5 with TRBJ2-5; no firm D call. The CDR3 totals 13 residues. Trimming stripped 0 bases from V and 0 bases from J, with 2 bases between. Germline CDR1 is MNHEY and CDR2 is SVGAGI. Here the CDR3 DNA reads TGTGCCAGCAGTTACTCGAACCAAGAGACCCAGTACTTC. Protein product: CASSYSNQETQYF.

V is TRBV27 and J is TRBJ2-1; no clear D gene. V lost 2 bases and J 5 bases, leaving 1 base between the germline ends. The CDR3 covers 11 residues. Germline CDR1 and CDR2: MNHEY and SMNVEV (reference sequence). CDR3 coding DNA: TGTGCCAGCAGTTTAAACAATGAGCAGTTCTTC. It codes for CASSLNNEQFF.

The chain recombines TRBV19 with TRBJ1-2; a weak D match, TRBD1 (5 bases). Between the trimmed V and J ends, which lost 2 bases and 5 bases, there was a span of 24 bases. Germline V gives CDR1 LNHDA, CDR2 SQIVND (reference sequence). The CDR3 extends over 18 amino acids. The CDR3 DNA reads TGTGCCAGTAGTATAATACCGGGACCTCGAGGCCCCAAGTATGGCTACACCTTC. Amino acid sequence: CASSIIPGPRGPKYGYTF.

The DNA for the CDR3 is TGTGCCAGCAGTCCTAGCGGGAGGGGGGTCTACGAGCAGTACTTC. Encoded protein: CASSPSGRGVYEQYF. The chain recombines TRBV27 with TRBJ2-7, with TRBD2 identical over 12 bases. Unmatched junction bases numbered 5, after V lost 5 bases and J lost 3 bases. The CDR3 spans 15 residues. The germline V gene has CDR1 MNHEY and CDR2 SMNVEV (reference sequence).

This chain joins TRBV19 and TRBJ2-5; the D is unclear. CDR1 and CDR2 (germline): LNHDA, SQIVND (reference sequence). CDR3 length equals 13 residues. V shed 3 bases and J shed 1 base, with 6 bases lying between them. DNA of the CDR3: TGTGCCAGTAGTATTGGCCTCCAAGAGACCCAGTACTTC. Protein product: CASSIGLQETQYF.

This chain joins TRBV7-2 and TRBJ2-1; 9 bases agree with TRBD2. The CDR3 contains 14 residues. V lost 2 bases, J lost 9 bases, and 5 bases stayed unmatched. Germline CDR1 reads SGHTA; CDR2 reads FQGNSA. The CDR3 nucleotides are TGTGCCAGCAGCTTATCCGGGACTAGCTTTGAGCAGTTCTTC. Protein: CASSLSGTSFEQFF.

This sequence joins TRBV11-1 and TRBJ1-1; no firm D call. Trimming pared 2 bases from V and 5 bases from J, leaving 12 bases between. The CDR3 is made up of 14 amino acids. Germline assignment: CDR1 SGHAT and CDR2 FQDESV (reference sequence). The CDR3 sequence is CASSLFDPGTEAFF. CDR3 nucleotides: TGTGCCAGCAGCTTATTTGATCCGGGGACTGAAGCTTTCTTT.

The rearrangement uses TRBV7-9 and TRBJ2-7; D might be TRBD1 (5 bases). V dropped 2 bases and J dropped 2 bases, with 7 bases sitting between them. Per germline, CDR1 SEHNR and CDR2 FQNEAQ (reference sequence). This CDR3 spans 13 amino acids. CDR3 bases: TGTGCCAGCAGCTTAACAGGTACCTACGAGCAGTACTTC. Amino acid sequence: CASSLTGTYEQYF.

For this clone: The sample contains more than one DNA sequence encoding this CDR3. This chain joins TRBV6-5 and TRBJ2-1; TRBD2 aligns across 12 bases. Germline V lookup: CDR1 MNHEY, CDR2 SVGAGI. The junction had 1 base not matched to a gene; V was cut back by 0 bases and J by 4 bases. The CDR3 runs to 16 residues. The DNA for the CDR3 is TGTGCCAGCAGTTACTCAGGGACTAGCGGGTACAATGAGCAGTTCTTC. Translating it yields CASSYSGTSGYNEQFF.

The chain carries TRBV2 and TRBJ1-5, with TRBD1 matching 9 bases. V gave up 5 bases and J gave up 1 base; unmatched junction bases: 3. The CDR3 runs to 15 residues. Germline lookup yields CDR1 SNHLY and CDR2 FYNNEI. CDR3 in DNA: TGTGCCAGCAGTCGACAGGGGGTAAGCAATCAGCCCCAGCATTTT. Its translation is CASSRQGVSNQPQHF. Full variable domain (rest looked up from reference TRBV2 and TRBJ1-5): EPEVTQTPSHQVTQMGQEVILRCVPISNHLYFYWYRQILGQKVEFLVSFYNNEISEKSEIFDDQFSVERPDGSNFTLKIRSTKLEDSAMYFCASSRQGVSNQPQHFGDGTRLSIL.

This chain's CDR3 is CAWKLAGGETQYF. The CDR3 region has the DNA TGTGCCTGGAAGCTAGCGGGAGGAGAGACCCAGTACTTC. The chain uses TRBV30 and TRBJ2-5; TRBD2 matches at 11 bases. Per the germline V gene, CDR1 is GTSNPN and CDR2 is SVGIG (reference sequence). Losses at the gene ends were 4 bases for V and 4 bases for J; bases not matched to a gene: 2. The CDR3 spans 13 residues.

The CDR3 loop is CASIRRALNTEAFF. The CDR3 bases are TGTGCCAGCATAAGACGGGCTCTGAACACTGAAGCTTTCTTT. The rearrangement joins TRBV2 to TRBJ1-1; D uncertain. Trimming took 7 bases from V and 0 from J, leaving 12 bases between them. The CDR3 sequence is 14 residues long. Germline V gene lookup returns CDR1 SNHLY and CDR2 FYNNEI.

The chain combines TRBV19 with TRBJ2-1, with 11 bases aligning to TRBD2. The V and J ends lost 4 bases and 10 bases, in that order; junction bases with no gene match: 6. Germline V lookup: CDR1 LNHDA, CDR2 SQIVND (reference sequence). There are 14 residues in the CDR3. DNA for the CDR3: TGTGCCAGTAGTAAACTAGCGGGAGTATTAGAGCAGTTCTTC. This codes for CASSKLAGVLEQFF.

J is TRBJ2-5 and V is TRBV7-2, with unresolved D. Germline-derived CDR1 and CDR2 are SGHTA and FQGNSA. The CDR3 covers 14 residues. Trimming took 2 bases from V and 2 from J, leaving 9 bases between them. The CDR3 coding sequence is TGTGCCAGCAGCTTAAGGCGACAACAAGAGACCCAGTACTTC. Its protein is CASSLRRQQETQYF.

CDR3 loop: CASSSRDPGGEKLFF. CDR3 DNA: TGTGCCAGCAGCTCCCGGGACCCGGGTGGGGAAAAACTGTTTTTT. The chain couples TRBV7-2 to TRBJ1-4, with a possible D match to TRBD1 (5 bases). V lost 4 bases, J lost 8 bases, and 17 bases lay in between. This CDR3 is built from 15 residues. Germline assignment: CDR1 SGHTA and CDR2 FQGNSA.

The V gene is TRBV5-1, the J gene TRBJ2-1; 9 bases fit TRBD2. V shed 5 bases, J shed 8 bases, and the junction held 5 bases outside the gene matches. The germline V gene has CDR1 SGHRS and CDR2 YFSETQ. This CDR3 has 13 amino acids. The CDR3 nucleotides are TGCGCCAGCAGACTTAGCGGGAGCGATGAGCAGTTCTTC. Residues: CASRLSGSDEQFF.

J is TRBJ1-6 and V is TRBV28, with 9 bases identical to TRBD1. Germline CDR1 and CDR2: MDHEN and SYDVKM. J was trimmed by 5 bases and V by 5 bases; bases with no gene match: 7. This CDR3 spans 16 amino acids. CDR3 in amino acids: CASSPTGGVDNSPLHF. The CDR3 coding sequence is TGTGCCAGCAGTCCGACAGGGGGTGTAGATAATTCACCCCTCCACTTT.

The chain links TRBV28 to TRBJ2-1, with a possible D match to TRBD1 (5 bases). CDR1 and CDR2 (germline): MDHEN, SYDVKM. Trimming removed 5 bases at V and 8 bases at J, with 13 bases between. The CDR3 totals 13 residues. CDR3 bases: TGTGCCAGCAGTCAGGGCCCTTTCGATGAGCAGTTCTTC. It codes for CASSQGPFDEQFF.

The chain is built from TRBV28 and TRBJ2-7; 7 bases map to TRBD1. Unmatched junction bases numbered 4, after V lost 6 bases and J lost 2 bases. CDR3 size: 13 residues. Germline V gene sequence: CDR1 MDHEN, CDR2 SYDVKM. In nucleotides, the CDR3 is TGTGCCAGCAGCAAGACAGGGACCTACGAGCAGTACTTC. Its translation: CASSKTGTYEQYF.

This chain connects TRBV28 to TRBJ1-5; a weak D match, TRBD1 (5 bases). V lost 0 bases, J lost 2 bases, and 11 bases lay in between. The CDR3 consists of 16 residues. Germline CDR1 reads MDHEN; CDR2 reads SYDVKM. CDR3: CASSLWGRAGNQPQHF. The CDR3, as DNA: TGTGCCAGCAGTTTATGGGGCAGGGCGGGCAATCAGCCCCAGCATTTT.

The rearrangement links TRBV7-9 to TRBJ2-3; D call uncertain. CDR3 size: 14 residues. V lost 4 bases, J lost 0 bases, and 8 bases lay in between. Per germline, CDR1 SEHNR and CDR2 FQNEAQ (reference sequence). CDR3 loop: CASSSILSTDTQYF. DNA for the CDR3: TGTGCCAGCAGCTCGATCCTAAGCACAGATACGCAGTATTTT.

This clone was found a few times. V and J are TRBV11-2 and TRBJ2-7; TRBD1 agrees at 9 bases. The CDR3 length is 15 residues. Germline V gene sequence: CDR1 SGHAT, CDR2 FQNNGV. V dropped 5 bases and J dropped 6; count of bases not matched to a gene: 11. The CDR3 sequence: CASSLLDRGGSEQYF. The CDR3 region has the DNA TGTGCCAGCAGCCTGCTGGACAGGGGTGGGAGCGAGCAGTACTTC.

The chain recombines TRBV19 with TRBJ1-1; TRBD1 is a possible D gene (5 bases). Per germline, CDR1 LNHDA and CDR2 SQIVND (reference sequence). CDR3 length: 13 amino acids. V lost 9 bases and J 3 bases, leaving 14 bases between the germline ends. This CDR3 reads CASNQGEYTEAFF. The CDR3, as DNA: TGTGCCAGCAACCAAGGGGAGTACACTGAAGCTTTCTTT.

This rearrangement joins TRBV27 to TRBJ1-5; D not certain. CDR1 is MNHEY, CDR2 SMNVEV, per germline (reference sequence). V lost 5 bases and J 0 bases, leaving 8 bases between the germline ends. CDR3 length: 14 amino acids. The CDR3 spells CASSPFYSNQPQHF. The DNA of the CDR3 is TGTGCCAGCAGTCCATTTTATAGCAATCAGCCCCAGCATTTT.

CDR3 loop: CASSLDRNHNQPQHF. CDR3 sequence (DNA): TGTGCCAGCAGCCTAGACAGGAACCACAATCAGCCCCAGCATTTT. The chain uses TRBV6-5 and TRBJ1-5; possibly TRBD1 for D (6 bases). Germline loops: CDR1 MNHEY, CDR2 SVGAGI. Trimming cost V 6 bases and J 3 bases, with 15 bases left between them. This CDR3 comprises 15 residues.

The sample holds one count of this clone. The junction does not match germline at one end; this may be a read error. The chain links TRBV28 to TRBJ1-1, with D tentatively TRBD1 (5 bases). Germline CDR1 and CDR2: MDHEN and SYDVKM. This CDR3 spans 13 amino acids. The CDR3 bases are TGTGCCAGCAGTCTTCCGGGACTCACTGAGGCTTTCTTT. Protein: CASSLPGLTEAFF. The variable domain in full, completed from reference TRBV28 and TRBJ1-1, reads DVKVTQSSRYLVKRTGEKVFLECVQDMDHENMFWYRQDPGLGLRLIYFSYDVKMKEKGDIPEGYSVSREKKERFSLILESASTNQTSMYLCASSLPGLTEAFFGQGTRLTVV.

The V call is TRBV6-4, the J call TRBJ2-1, with 8 bases matching TRBD2. In germline, CDR1 is MRHNA, CDR2 SNTAGT. The CDR3 runs to 15 residues. The ends lost 5 bases at V and 4 bases at J; junction bases unmatched: 7. CDR3: CASSSGSGEYNEQFF. CDR3 sequence (DNA): TGTGCCAGCAGTAGCGGGAGTGGGGAATACAATGAGCAGTTCTTC.

This clone showed up just a few times. The chain links TRBV28 to TRBJ2-1; 8 bases match TRBD1. The CDR3 runs to 16 residues. V lost 2 bases, J lost 5 bases, and 8 bases stayed unmatched. Germline CDR1 and CDR2: MDHEN and SYDVKM. In DNA form, the CDR3 reads TGTGCCAGCAGTTTAACCGCCGGGACAGGAAACAATGAGCAGTTCTTC. It translates to CASSLTAGTGNNEQFF.